This T cell receptor (beta chain) originates from a study of T cells in Graves' hyperthyroidism and ophthalmopathy. About the research overall: Once the initial diagnosis was made, peripheral blood was obtained before any treatment. Study-wide results and caveats: Blood also contained most expanded thyroid clonotypes above 0.001.

TCR beta CDR3 regions were amplified from RNA transcripts. The HTBI primer set drove a first-round RT-PCR of the TCR CDR3. TCRdb itself ran the multiplex PCR reads through MiXCR, one entry per CDR3 protein. The profile shows around 700,000 distinct CDR3 sequences, approximately 36% of them singletons. Notes on this clonotype: Antigen specificity is unknown.

The germline V gene has CDR1 SEHNR and CDR2 FQNEAQ (reference sequence). Trimming shortened V by 5 bases and J by 4 bases, and 23 bases separated the two germline ends. The CDR3 runs to 17 residues. The chain carries TRBV7-9 and TRBJ1-2; D perhaps matches TRBD1 (5 bases). Source material: blood. The source is a woman aged 40 to 50 with Graves' hyperthyroidism. CDR3 sequence: CASSPAGWGEHGYGYTF. CDR3 DNA: TGTGCCAGCAGCCCGGCCGGATGGGGGGAACATGGCTATGGCTACACCTTC.